What follows are 10 T cell receptor beta chains derived from one specimen sequenced in a study of T cells in women clearing cervical HPV infection. The table came from immunoSEQ multiplex PCR; TCRdb's copy has only in-frame clones and leaves some out. Its listing shows about 22,000 clones. Sequencing was carried out using blood buffy coat. All receptors derive from a woman aged 18 to 75 with a cervical HPV16 infection that either progressed to CIN3+ or cleared (not recorded which).

Remarks on this clone: The read ends 3 residues before the CDR3 terminus; that terminus is restored from the germline J gene. The chain links TRBV9 to TRBJ2-2; 9 bases map to TRBD2. Trimming cost V 4 bases and J 4 bases; bases outside gene matches: 5. Germline CDR1 and CDR2: SGDLS and YYNGEE. The CDR3 is 15 residues long. The CDR3 loop reads CASSPTSGRTGELFF. The CDR3 DNA, read in part, is TGTGCCAGCAGCCCGACTAGCGGCCGCACCGGGGAG.

On this clone itself: The CDR3 is cut off 3 residues early in the read; its end comes from the germline J gene. The V gene is TRBV18, the J gene TRBJ2-3; maybe TRBD1 (5 bases). Trimming shortened V by 1 base and J by 3 bases, and 8 bases separated the two germline ends. The CDR3 runs to 14 residues. Germline values: CDR1 KGHSH, CDR2 LQKENI. CDR3 DNA (partial): TGTGCCAGCTCACCACAGACAGTGACAGATACG. The encoded protein is CASSPQTVTDT. The whole CDR3 protein is CASSPQTVTDTQYF.

Remarks on this clone: The CDR3 end lies 3 residues beyond the end of the read and is filled in from the germline J gene. The chain uses TRBV10-3 and TRBJ2-1; D may be TRBD1 (5 bases). Trimming cost V 10 bases and J 7 bases, with 14 bases left between them. The CDR3 runs to 12 residues. Germline CDR1 ENHRY, CDR2 SYGVKD. The DNA read from the CDR3 is TGTGCCACATCAGGGTCCGGGAATGAG. The encoded protein is CATSGSGNE. The full CDR3 protein reads CATSGSGNEQFF.

Remarks on this clone: A read error may produce the germline difference seen at one junction end. The read gets to within 3 residues of the CDR3 end, and the germline J gene fills in the rest. The chain recombines TRBV4-2 with TRBJ2-1; 10 bases agree with TRBD2. The CDR3 contains 15 residues. In germline, CDR1 is LGHNA, CDR2 YNFKEQ. CDR3 loop: CASSQVGAGGNEQFF. The CDR3 bases that were read are TGCGCCAGCAGCCAAGTTGGAGCGGGAGGGAATGAG.

The CDR3 DNA, read in part, is TGTGCCAGCAGTGCACAGGGGACACAGCCG. This gives the protein CASSAQGTQP. The full CDR3 is CASSAQGTQPQYF. J is TRBJ2-3 and V is TRBV2; 7 bases agree with TRBD1. The read comes to an end 3 residues before the CDR3 does, leaving the germline J gene to fill in the end. Germline-derived CDR1 and CDR2 are SNHLY and FYNNEI. The CDR3 consists of 13 residues.

Of note for this clone: Read sequence stops 3 residues before the CDR3 end, and the germline J gene provides the missing end. J is TRBJ2-3 and V is TRBV20-1; 9 bases align to TRBD1. The CDR3 covers 14 residues. Germline values: CDR1 DFQATT, CDR2 SNEGSKA (reference sequence). This CDR3 reads CSASPTGGNQPQYF. The sequenced CDR3 bases are TGCAGTGCTAGCCCGACAGGGGGGAATCAGCCG.

The part of the CDR3 DNA that was read is TGTGCCTGGAGCCAAAATTCCATTGAA. Translating it yields CAWSQNSIE. The complete CDR3 reads CAWSQNSIEAFF. The rearrangement joins TRBV30 to TRBJ1-1; D gene uncertain. The read stops 3 residues short of the end of the CDR3; the missing end is completed from the germline J gene. The CDR3 has 12 amino acids. From germline, CDR1 is GTSNPN and CDR2 SVGIG (reference sequence). Trimming cost V 3 bases and J 7 bases, with 12 bases left between them.

As concerns this clone: The read stops 3 residues short of the end of the CDR3; the missing end is completed from the germline J gene. The chain links TRBV6-2 or TRBV6-3 to TRBJ2-7; 11 bases line up with TRBD2. This CDR3 spans 14 amino acids. Germline V CDR1 and CDR2: MNHEY, SVGEGT. V lost 5 bases to trimming and J lost 1 base; unmatched junction nucleotides: 1. The DNA read from the CDR3 is TGTGCCAGCAGTCGACTAGCGGGGTCCTACGAG. It encodes CASSRLAGSYE. The whole CDR3 reads CASSRLAGSYEQYF.

About this clone: The read finishes 3 residues shy of the CDR3 end, and the germline J gene is used to complete it. V gene TRBV12-3 or TRBV12-4 combines with J gene TRBJ2-5; weak D call: TRBD1 (5 bases). This CDR3 is 15 amino acids long. Trimming removed 6 bases at V and 4 bases at J, with 18 bases between. The CDR3 is CASRSGPNSLETQYF. CDR3 DNA, as far as it was read: TGTGCCAGCAGATCAGGGCCTAATTCTTTAGAGACC.

A remark on this clone: Coverage ceases 3 residues before the CDR3 finishes, and the germline J gene fills in the end. The chain links TRBV10-3 to TRBJ2-3; D is perhaps TRBD1 or TRBD2 (5 bases each). Germline V gives CDR1 ENHRY, CDR2 SYGVKD. V gave up 4 bases and J gave up 0 bases, with 17 bases separating them. The CDR3 has 17 residues. CDR3 bases read: TGTGCCATCAGTGGGAAGGGGAGTTCCCATAGCACAGATACG. Amino acid sequence: CAISGKGSSHSTDT. The whole CDR3 sequence reads CAISGKGSSHSTDTQYF.